Each of the 8 T cell receptor beta chains below was sequenced from the same sample in a study of T cells in Graves' hyperthyroidism and ophthalmopathy. The CDR3 regions of TCR beta were amplified from RNA transcripts. The TCR CDR3 first-round RT-PCR relied on the HTBI primer set. From the multiplex PCR reads, TCRdb called clonotypes with MiXCR, one entry per CDR3 protein. This sample has approximately 370,000 distinct CDR3 sequences, with 17% found just once. Sequenced material: blood. The receptors were gathered from a woman aged 30 to 39 with Graves' hyperthyroidism that later progressed to Graves' ophthalmopathy.

This clonotype was found many times. This chain links TRBV28 with TRBJ1-2; TRBD1 is a possible D gene (5 bases). Germline-derived CDR1 and CDR2 are MDHEN and SYDVKM. V was trimmed by 7 bases and J by 6 bases, leaving 15 bases between them. The CDR3 runs to 13 residues. CDR3 nucleotide sequence: TGTGCCAGCATCCAGGGCCCGGCGGATGGCTACACCTTC. This sequence encodes CASIQGPADGYTF.

This clonotype has at least ten counts. This chain joins TRBV2 and TRBJ2-6; tentative D call: TRBD2 (5 bases). Between the trimmed V and J ends, which lost 7 bases and 1 base, there was a span of 14 bases. Germline CDR1 is SNHLY and CDR2 is FYNNEI. This CDR3 has 16 amino acids. Written as DNA, the CDR3 is TGTGCCAGCACGGGATTAAAATCTTCTGGGGCCAACGTCCTGACTTTC. This translates into CASTGLKSSGANVLTF.

This clonotype has a handful of counts. The CDR3 region is CASSSGAGETQYF. DNA for the CDR3: TGCGCCAGCAGTTCGGGGGCAGGGGAGACCCAGTACTTC. The chain uses TRBV5-1 and TRBJ2-5; D possibly uses TRBD1 or TRBD2 (6 bases each). Deletions cut 5 bases from V and 5 bases from J, with 13 bases between. Germline V gene data show CDR1 as SGHRS and CDR2 as YFSETQ. The CDR3 spans 13 residues.

This clonotype was seen many times. The chain couples TRBV20-1 to TRBJ2-5, with D unclear. Germline CDR1 reads DFQATT; CDR2 reads SNEGSKA (reference sequence). The ends were cut back, 6 bases at V and 3 bases at J, with 20 bases in the middle. The CDR3 covers 15 residues. The CDR3 DNA sequence: TGCAGTGCGCGATCCCCCACAGCCCAGGAAGAGACCCAGTACTTC. This encodes CSARSPTAQEETQYF.

This clonotype has ten or more counts. The rearrangement uses TRBV6-2 or TRBV6-3 and TRBJ2-1, with D possibly being TRBD2 (6 bases). Trimming left V 1 base short and J 4 bases short, with 14 bases between. This CDR3 is built from 16 residues. Germline V gives CDR1 MNHEY, CDR2 SVGEGT. The CDR3 region is CASSYFLASEYNEQFF. For the CDR3, the DNA is TGTGCCAGCAGTTACTTCCTAGCTAGCGAGTACAATGAGCAGTTCTTC.

The genes are TRBV30 and TRBJ2-2; D is perhaps TRBD1 (5 bases). The CDR3 is made up of 11 amino acids. Germline V gene sequence: CDR1 GTSNPN, CDR2 SVGIG (reference sequence). V was pared by 5 bases and J by 7 bases, with 8 bases between. The CDR3 DNA reads TGTGCCTGGCAGGGATTCGGGGAGCTGTTTTTT. Amino acids: CAWQGFGELFF.

V and J are TRBV9 and TRBJ1-5; 9 bases map to TRBD1. Germline CDR1 is SGDLS and CDR2 is YYNGEE. This CDR3 is 15 amino acids long. The ends lost 3 bases at V and 4 bases at J; junction bases unmatched: 5. The DNA of the CDR3 is TGTGCCAGCAGCGCAGGACAGGGGATTAATCAGCCCCAGCATTTT. This codes for CASSAGQGINQPQHF.

This clonotype showed up many times. CDR3 amino acids: CASSSQGLADTQYF. CDR3 sequence (DNA): TGTGCCAGCTCATCGCAGGGGTTGGCGGATACGCAGTATTTT. The chain combines TRBV18 with TRBJ2-3, with D possibly TRBD1 on 6 matching bases. Germline V lookup: CDR1 KGHSH, CDR2 LQKENI. The CDR3 totals 14 residues. V was shortened by 5 bases and J by 6 bases, with 15 bases between the two germline ends. Filled out from reference TRBV18 and TRBJ2-3, the complete variable domain reads NAGVMQNPRHLVRRRGQEARLRCSPMKGHSHVYWYRQLPEEGLKFMVYLQKENIIDESGMPKERFSAEFPKEGPSILRIQQVVRGDSAAYFCASSSQGLADTQYFGPGTRLTVL.